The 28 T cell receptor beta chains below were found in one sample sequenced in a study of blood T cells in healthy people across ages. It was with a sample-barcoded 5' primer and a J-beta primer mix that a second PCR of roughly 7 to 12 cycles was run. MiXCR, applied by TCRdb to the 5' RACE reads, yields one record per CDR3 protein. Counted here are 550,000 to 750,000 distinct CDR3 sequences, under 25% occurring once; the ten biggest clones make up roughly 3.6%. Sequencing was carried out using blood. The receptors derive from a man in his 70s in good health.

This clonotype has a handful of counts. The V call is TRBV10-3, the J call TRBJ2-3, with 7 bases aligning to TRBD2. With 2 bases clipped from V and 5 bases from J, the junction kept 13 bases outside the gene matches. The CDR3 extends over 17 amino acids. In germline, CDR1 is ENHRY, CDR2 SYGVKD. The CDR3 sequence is CAISEPMAGDSGDTQYF. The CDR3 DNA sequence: TGTGCCATCAGTGAGCCCATGGCGGGGGATTCGGGAGATACGCAGTATTTT.

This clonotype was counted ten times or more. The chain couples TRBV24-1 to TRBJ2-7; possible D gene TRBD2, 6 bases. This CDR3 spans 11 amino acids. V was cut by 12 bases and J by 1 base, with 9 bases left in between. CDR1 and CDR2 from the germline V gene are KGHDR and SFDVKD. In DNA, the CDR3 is TGTGCCTCGGGGACTTCCTACGAGCAGTACTTC. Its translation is CASGTSYEQYF.

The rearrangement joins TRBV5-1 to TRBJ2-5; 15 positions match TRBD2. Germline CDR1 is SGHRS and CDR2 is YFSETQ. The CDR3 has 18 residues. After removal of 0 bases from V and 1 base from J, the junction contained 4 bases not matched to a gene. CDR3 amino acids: CASSLAGTSGRIQETQYF. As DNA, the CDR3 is TGCGCCAGCAGCTTGGCCGGGACTAGCGGGAGGATCCAAGAGACCCAGTACTTC. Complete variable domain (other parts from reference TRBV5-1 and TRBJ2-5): KAGVTQTPRYLIKTRGQQVTLSCSPISGHRSVSWYQQTPGQGLQFLFEYFSETQRNKGNFPGRFSGRQFSNSRSEMNVSTLELGDSALYLCASSLAGTSGRIQETQYFGPGTRLLVL.

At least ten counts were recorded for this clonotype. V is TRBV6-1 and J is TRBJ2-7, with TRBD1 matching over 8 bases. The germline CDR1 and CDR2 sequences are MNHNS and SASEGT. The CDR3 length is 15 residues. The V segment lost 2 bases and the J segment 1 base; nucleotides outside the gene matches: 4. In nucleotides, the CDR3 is TGTGCCAGCAGTGAACCAGACAGGGGATCCTACGAGCAGTACTTC. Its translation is CASSEPDRGSYEQYF.

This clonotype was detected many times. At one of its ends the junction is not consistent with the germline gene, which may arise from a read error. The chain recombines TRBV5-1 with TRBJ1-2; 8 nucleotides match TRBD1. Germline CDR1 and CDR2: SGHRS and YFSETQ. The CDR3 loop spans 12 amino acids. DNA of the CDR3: TGTGCCAGCAGCCCCGACAGGGGCGGCTACACCTTC. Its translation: CASSPDRGGYTF.

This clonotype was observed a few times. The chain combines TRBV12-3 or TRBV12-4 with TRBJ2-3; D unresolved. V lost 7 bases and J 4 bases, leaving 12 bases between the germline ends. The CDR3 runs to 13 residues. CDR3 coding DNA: TGTGCCAGCAACCTGAGTCCCGCAGATACGCAGTATTTT. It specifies CASNLSPADTQYF.

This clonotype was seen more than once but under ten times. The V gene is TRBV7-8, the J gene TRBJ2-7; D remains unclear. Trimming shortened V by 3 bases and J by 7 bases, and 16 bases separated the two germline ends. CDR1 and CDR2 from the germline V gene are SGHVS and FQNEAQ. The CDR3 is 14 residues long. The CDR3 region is CASSLRPGLGEQYF. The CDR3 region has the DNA TGTGCCAGCAGCTTGCGGCCCGGATTGGGTGAGCAGTACTTC.

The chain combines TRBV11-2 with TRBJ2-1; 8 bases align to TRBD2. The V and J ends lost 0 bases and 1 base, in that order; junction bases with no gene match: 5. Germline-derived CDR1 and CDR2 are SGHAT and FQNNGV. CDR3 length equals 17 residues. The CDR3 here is CASSLDLAGGSYNEQFF. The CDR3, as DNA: TGTGCCAGCAGCTTAGATTTGGCGGGAGGTTCCTACAATGAGCAGTTCTTC. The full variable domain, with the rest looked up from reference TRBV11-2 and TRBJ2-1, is EAGVAQSPRYKIIEKRQSVAFWCNPISGHATLYWYQQILGQGPKLLIQFQNNGVVDDSQLPKDRFSAERLKGVDSTLKIQPAKLEDSAVYLCASSLDLAGGSYNEQFFGPGTRLTVL.

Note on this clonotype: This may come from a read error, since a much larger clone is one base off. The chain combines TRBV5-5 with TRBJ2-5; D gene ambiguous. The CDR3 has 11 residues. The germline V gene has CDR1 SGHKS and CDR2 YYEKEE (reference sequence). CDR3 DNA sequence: TGTGCCTGCAGCTTAAAAGAGACCCAGTACTTC. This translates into CACSLKETQYF.

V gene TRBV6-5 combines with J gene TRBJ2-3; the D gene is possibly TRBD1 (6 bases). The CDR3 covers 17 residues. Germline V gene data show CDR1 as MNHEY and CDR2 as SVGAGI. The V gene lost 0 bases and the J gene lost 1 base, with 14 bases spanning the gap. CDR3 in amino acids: CASSYSTRTEGTDTQYF. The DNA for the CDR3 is TGTGCCAGCAGTTACTCGACTCGGACAGAGGGCACAGATACGCAGTATTTT.

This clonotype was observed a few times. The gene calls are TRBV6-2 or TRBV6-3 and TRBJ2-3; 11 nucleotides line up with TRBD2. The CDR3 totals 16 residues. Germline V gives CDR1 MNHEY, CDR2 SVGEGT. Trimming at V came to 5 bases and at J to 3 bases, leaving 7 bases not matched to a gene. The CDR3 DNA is TGTGCCAGCAGTGCGACTAGCGGGGTCTTGACAGATACGCAGTATTTT. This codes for CASSATSGVLTDTQYF.

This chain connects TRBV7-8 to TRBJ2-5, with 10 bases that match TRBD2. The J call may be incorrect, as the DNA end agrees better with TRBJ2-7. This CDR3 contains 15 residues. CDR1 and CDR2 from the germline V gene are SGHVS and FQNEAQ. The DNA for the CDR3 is TGTGCCAGCAGCCTCAGCGGGAGGGGTTCCTACGAGCAGTACTTC. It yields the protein CASSLSGRGSYEQYF.

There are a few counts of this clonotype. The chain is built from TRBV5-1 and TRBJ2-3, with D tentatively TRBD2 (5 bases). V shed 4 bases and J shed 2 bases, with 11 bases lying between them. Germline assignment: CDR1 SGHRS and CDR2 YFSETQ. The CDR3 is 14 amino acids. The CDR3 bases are TGCGCCAGCAGCCCCGAGCGGATCACAGATACGCAGTATTTT. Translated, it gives CASSPERITDTQYF. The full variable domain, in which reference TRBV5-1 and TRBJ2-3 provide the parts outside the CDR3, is KAGVTQTPRYLIKTRGQQVTLSCSPISGHRSVSWYQQTPGQGLQFLFEYFSETQRNKGNFPGRFSGRQFSNSRSEMNVSTLELGDSALYLCASSPERITDTQYFGPGTRLTVL.

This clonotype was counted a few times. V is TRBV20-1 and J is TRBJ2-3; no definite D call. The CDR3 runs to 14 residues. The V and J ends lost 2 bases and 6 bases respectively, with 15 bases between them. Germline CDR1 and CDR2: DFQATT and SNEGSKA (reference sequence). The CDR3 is CSARTGPNIDTQYF. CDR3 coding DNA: TGCAGTGCTAGAACCGGACCAAACATCGATACGCAGTATTTT.

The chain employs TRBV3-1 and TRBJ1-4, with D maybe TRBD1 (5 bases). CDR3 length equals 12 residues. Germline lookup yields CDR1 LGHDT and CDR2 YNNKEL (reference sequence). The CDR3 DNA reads TGTGCTGTGGGACCCCGGAATGAAAAACTGTTTTTT. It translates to CAVGPRNEKLFF.

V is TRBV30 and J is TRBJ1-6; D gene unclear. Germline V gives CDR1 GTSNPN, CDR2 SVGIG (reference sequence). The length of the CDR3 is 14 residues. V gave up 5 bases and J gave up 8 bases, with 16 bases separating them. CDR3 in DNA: TGTGCCTGGGGTAAAGTGGGTATGGATTCACCCCTCCACTTT. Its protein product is CAWGKVGMDSPLHF.

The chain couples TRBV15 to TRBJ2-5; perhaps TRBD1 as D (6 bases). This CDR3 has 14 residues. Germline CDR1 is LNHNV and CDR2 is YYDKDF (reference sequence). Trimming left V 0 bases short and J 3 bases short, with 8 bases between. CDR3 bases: TGTGCCACCAGCAGAGATCAGGGGAAAGAGACCCAGTACTTC. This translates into CATSRDQGKETQYF.

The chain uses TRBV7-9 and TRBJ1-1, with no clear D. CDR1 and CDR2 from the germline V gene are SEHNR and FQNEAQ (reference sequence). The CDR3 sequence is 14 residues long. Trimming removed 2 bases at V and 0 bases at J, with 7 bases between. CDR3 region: CASSLMGMNTEAFF. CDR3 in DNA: TGTGCCAGCAGCTTAATGGGTATGAACACTGAAGCTTTCTTT. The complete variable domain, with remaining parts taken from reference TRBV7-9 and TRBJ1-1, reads DTGVSQNPRHKITKRGQNVTFRCDPISEHNRLYWYRQTLGQGPEFLTYFQNEAQLEKSRLLSDRFSAERPKGSFSTLEIQRTEQGDSAMYLCASSLMGMNTEAFFGQGTRLTVV.

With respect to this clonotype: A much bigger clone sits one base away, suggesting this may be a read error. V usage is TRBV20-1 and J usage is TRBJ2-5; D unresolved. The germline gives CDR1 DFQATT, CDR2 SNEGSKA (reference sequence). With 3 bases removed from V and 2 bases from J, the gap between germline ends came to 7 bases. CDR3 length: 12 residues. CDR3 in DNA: TGCAGTGCTAGTTGGCAGCAAGAGACCCAGTACTTC. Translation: CSASWQQETQYF.

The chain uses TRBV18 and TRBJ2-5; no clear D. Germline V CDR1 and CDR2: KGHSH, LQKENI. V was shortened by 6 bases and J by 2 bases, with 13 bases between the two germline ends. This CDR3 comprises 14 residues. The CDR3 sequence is CASSHTSRQETQYF. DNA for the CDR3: TGTGCCAGCTCCCACACCTCCCGGCAAGAGACCCAGTACTTC. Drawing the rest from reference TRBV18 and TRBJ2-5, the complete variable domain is NAGVMQNPRHLVRRRGQEARLRCSPMKGHSHVYWYRQLPEEGLKFMVYLQKENIIDESGMPKERFSAEFPKEGPSILRIQQVVRGDSAAYFCASSHTSRQETQYFGPGTRLLVL.

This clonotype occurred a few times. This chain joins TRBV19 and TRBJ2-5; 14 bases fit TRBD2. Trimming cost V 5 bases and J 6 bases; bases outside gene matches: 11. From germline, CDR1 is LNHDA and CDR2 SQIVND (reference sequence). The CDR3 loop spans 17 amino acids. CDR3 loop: CASSFRLAGGSGQTQYF. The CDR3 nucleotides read TGTGCCAGTAGTTTCCGACTAGCGGGAGGGTCCGGACAGACCCAGTACTTC.

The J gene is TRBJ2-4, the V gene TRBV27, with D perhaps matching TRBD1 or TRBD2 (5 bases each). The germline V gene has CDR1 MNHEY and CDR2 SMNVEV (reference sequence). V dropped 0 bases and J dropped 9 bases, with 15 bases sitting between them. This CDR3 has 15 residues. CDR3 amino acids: CASSLSNSPRGIQYF. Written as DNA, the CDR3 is TGTGCCAGCAGTTTATCGAACTCCCCGAGGGGCATTCAGTACTTC.

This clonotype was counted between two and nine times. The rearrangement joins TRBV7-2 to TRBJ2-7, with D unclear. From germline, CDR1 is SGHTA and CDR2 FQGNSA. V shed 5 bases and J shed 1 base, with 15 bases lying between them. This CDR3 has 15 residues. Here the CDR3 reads CASSLNSWDSYEQYF. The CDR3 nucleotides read TGTGCCAGCAGCCTTAACAGTTGGGATTCCTACGAGCAGTACTTC.

CDR3 DNA sequence: TGTGCCAGCAGTGAAAGTCCCCAGGGGCAAGAGACCCAGTACTTC. This encodes CASSESPQGQETQYF. The rearrangement joins TRBV25-1 to TRBJ2-5, with a tentative D call TRBD1 (6 bases). Germline CDR1 and CDR2: MGHDK and SYGVNS. V was clipped by 2 bases and J by 2 bases, with 12 bases between them. The CDR3 runs to 15 residues.

The DNA of the CDR3 is TGTGCCAGCAGTGAATTCCAGGGACCCAGCACAGATACGCAGTATTTT. This gives the protein CASSEFQGPSTDTQYF. This chain links TRBV6-1 with TRBJ2-3; D could derive from TRBD1 or TRBD2 (5 bases each). Germline V gene lookup returns CDR1 MNHNS and CDR2 SASEGT. Trimming took 2 bases from V and 0 from J, leaving 12 bases between them. The CDR3 covers 16 residues.

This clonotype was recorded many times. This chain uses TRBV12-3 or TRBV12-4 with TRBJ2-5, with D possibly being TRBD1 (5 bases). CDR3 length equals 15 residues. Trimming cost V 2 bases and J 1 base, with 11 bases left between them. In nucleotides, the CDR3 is TGTGCCAGCAGTTTAACCACAGGTACCCAAGAGACCCAGTACTTC. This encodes CASSLTTGTQETQYF.

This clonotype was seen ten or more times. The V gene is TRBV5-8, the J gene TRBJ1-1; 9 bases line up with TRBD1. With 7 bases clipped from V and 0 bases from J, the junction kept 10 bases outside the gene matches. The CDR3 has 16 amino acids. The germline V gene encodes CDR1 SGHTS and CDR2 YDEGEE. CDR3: CASPLGTGRLNTEAFF. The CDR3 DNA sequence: TGTGCCAGCCCCTTGGGGACAGGGAGGTTGAACACTGAAGCTTTCTTT.

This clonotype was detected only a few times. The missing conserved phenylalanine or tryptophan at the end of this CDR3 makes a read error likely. CDR3 loop: CASSPQVLGGELFI. In nucleotides, the CDR3 is TGTGCCAGCAGTCCACAAGTCTTGGGAGGGGAGCTGTTTATT. V is TRBV27 and J is TRBJ2-2; D is uncertain. This CDR3 contains 14 residues. Germline-derived CDR1 and CDR2 are MNHEY and SMNVEV (reference sequence). V lost 5 bases to trimming and J lost 8 bases, with 15 bases between them.